This T cell receptor (beta chain) is drawn from a study of blood T cell repertoires in COVID-19. The overall study: The samples span acute and convalescent COVID-19 from the United States, Italy and Spain. The analysed material was cDNA or gDNA that came from T cells, B-cell-depleted T cells, or PBMCs.

Per the study methods: Amplifying reference gene primers gave estimates of nucleated cell counts. Libraries were prepared by immunoSEQ multiplex PCR; TCRdb keeps only in-frame clonotypes and omits some of them. Clonal size and the V and J genes are those of that table, whereas D and trimming came from the DNA. The sample records under 55,000 clones, roughly 84% being singletons. CDR3 length equals 14 residues. CDR1 and CDR2 from the germline V gene are MNHNY and SVGAGI (reference sequence). V gave up 4 bases and J gave up 7 bases, with 11 bases separating them. Sample: peripheral blood. This clonotype was sampled from a man aged 50 or older with acute or convalescent COVID-19. This chain joins TRBV6-6 and TRBJ1-6, with a weak D call TRBD1 (5 bases). The CDR3 DNA reads TGTGCCAGCAGTTTTGCAGGGTTGAATTCACCCCTCCACTTT. The encoded protein is CASSFAGLNSPLHF.